This T cell receptor (beta chain) was profiled in a study of CD8 T cells in Susac syndrome. Germline lookup yields CDR1 LGHNA and CDR2 YSLEER. The CDR3 is 18 amino acids. With V trimmed by 0 bases and J by 4 bases, 12 bases remained unmatched. With random hexamers, roughly 0.5 to 1 ug RNA was reverse transcribed. Each CDR3 protein is one row after TCRdb ran MiXCR on the immunoSEQ multiplex PCR reads. The data hold about 300,000 distinct CDR3 sequences, with 85% observed a single time. This clonotype has just one count. The V call is TRBV4-3, the J call TRBJ2-7, with 10 bases lining up with TRBD2. The sequencing sample was made of CD8+ T cells from PBMCs. This clonotype originated in a human donor with multiple sclerosis. Here the CDR3 reads CASSQEEASGSKGYEQYF. The CDR3 DNA reads TGCGCCAGCAGCCAAGAAGAGGCTAGCGGGAGTAAGGGTTACGAGCAGTACTTC.